This T cell receptor (beta chain) was profiled in a study of CD8+ T cells in alopecia areata (dated by TCRdb to 2016 to 2019). About the full investigation: Treated patients were enrolled in an open-label pilot trial of oral tofacitinib at 5 to 10 mg twice daily for moderate-to-severe alopecia areata. Patients received tofacitinib for 6 to 18 months and were then followed off drug for 6 months to check for delayed response and recurrence. The study used high-throughput TCRbeta sequencing to examine T cell clonal expansion in alopecia areata, in both the C3H/HeJ mouse model and human patients. In humans, TCRbeta sequencing was performed on scalp tissue and on sorted CD4+ and CD8+ peripheral blood T cells from healthy controls and from patients with patchy or totalis/universalis alopecia areata. Biopsies were taken from tofacitinib-treated patients at baseline and again at 4 and 24 weeks into treatment, and several of those patients also had a later scalp biopsy. Scalp clonality was compared among normal scalp (n=4), patchy alopecia areata scalp (n=8), and alopecia totalis/universalis scalp (n=8). RNA was extracted with the PAXgene miRNA kit for fixed scalp, the miRNeasy kit for PBMCs, and the RNeasy kit for mouse skin. immunoSEQ multiplex PCR using 35 Vbeta forward primers and 13 Jbeta reverse primers was used to amplify TCRbeta CDR3 regions. On the study overall, not on this receptor specifically: Shared TCR sequences between patients were less evident than in mice, which may be partly attributable to HLA diversity in the patient population. Unlike mouse skin, where gammadelta T cells dominate, normal human skin contains resident alphabeta T cells that get sequenced too, which complicates analysis of the scalp TCR repertoire. Lesional scalp, especially in alopecia totalis/universalis, showed higher clonality and more expanded CD8+ clones than normal scalp, suggesting antigenic drive.

From V the trimming removes 4 bases and from J it removes 5 bases, while the gene matches leave 5 bases of the junction unaccounted for. Sequences SGHRS (CDR1) and YFSETQ (CDR2) are obtained from the germline V gene. From the cysteine up to the phenylalanine, the CDR3 has a length of 14 residues. Only the CDR3 DNA stays, 42 bases, in frame from base 1. On this clone: What this receptor recognizes is not known. No much larger clonotype is one base removed from it; base qualities were not supplied.

According to the study, the label for this sample's time point signals: baseline before oral tofacitinib. Lesional scalp punch biopsies and peripheral blood were obtained from alopecia areata patients. PBMCs were isolated by density centrifugation and stained for CD3, CD4 and CD8, and CD4+ and CD8+ T cells were sorted on a FACSAria. Libraries were prepared through the immunoSEQ multiplex PCR assay. RNA was extracted from all samples and reverse transcribed into cDNA, which served as template for TCR sequencing. SuperScript III was used for first-strand cDNA synthesis, primed with a 2:1 mix of oligo-dT and random hexamers. A synthetic immune receptor repertoire was used to gauge amplification bias, and whatever bias remained was removed computationally. In the paper's pipeline: Raw reads were preprocessed for error removal, and CDR3 was defined according to IMGT conventions as running from the conserved cysteine to phenylalanine. Clonality was calculated as 1 minus Shannon entropy normalized by log2 of the number of productive unique TCRs. CD4 or CD8 identity of scalp clones was inferred by cross-referencing scalp TCRbeta sequences with sorted blood CD4 and CD8 repertoires. Here the immuneACCESS table is served through TCRdb, limited to in-frame sequences with V and J called. Missing clones are a known gap in these copies; in checked studies unresolved V genes cover under half, and the rest lacks a known reason. V, J and clone size derive from that table, while D and trimming were established from the DNA sequence. This sample gives around 250,000 clones in total; about two thirds of them show up just once. 1.2% of the sample comes from the top ten.

Rearrangement joined TRBV5-1 to TRBJ2-5, and 10 junctional nucleotides match TRBD1. This receptor was obtained from a human donor with alopecia areata. The sample was CD4+ T cells sorted from blood, taken at week 0. This receptor carries the CDR3 CASSHGTGDETQYF. The nucleotides read TGCGCCAGCAGCCACGGGACAGGGGACGAGACCCAGTACTTC.